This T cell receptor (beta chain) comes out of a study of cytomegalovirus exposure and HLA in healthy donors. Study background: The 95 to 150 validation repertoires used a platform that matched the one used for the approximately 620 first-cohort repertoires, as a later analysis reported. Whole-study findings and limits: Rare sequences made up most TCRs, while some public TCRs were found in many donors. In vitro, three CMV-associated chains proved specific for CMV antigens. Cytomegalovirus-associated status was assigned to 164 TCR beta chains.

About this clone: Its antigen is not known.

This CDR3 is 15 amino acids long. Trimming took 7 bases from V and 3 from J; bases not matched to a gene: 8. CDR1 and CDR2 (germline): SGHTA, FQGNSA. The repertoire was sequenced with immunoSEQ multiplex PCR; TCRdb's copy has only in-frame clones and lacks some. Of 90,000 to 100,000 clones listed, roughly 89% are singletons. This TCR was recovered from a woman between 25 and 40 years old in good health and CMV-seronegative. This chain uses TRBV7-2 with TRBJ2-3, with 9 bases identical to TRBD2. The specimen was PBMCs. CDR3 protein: CASNPLAGGTDTQYF. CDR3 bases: TGTGCCAGCAACCCACTAGCGGGTGGGACAGATACGCAGTATTTT.